This T cell receptor (beta chain) was identified in a study of beta chain features in type 1 diabetes. CDR1 LGHNA and CDR2 YNFKEQ come from the germline V gene. Trimming left V 0 bases short and J 0 bases short, with 9 bases between. The CDR3 runs to 15 residues. Expressed TCRB transcripts got sequenced, as all isolated RNA was reverse transcribed. Read counts averaged about 3.57 million for samples of naive, central memory and regulatory T cells. Measured with immunoSEQ multiplex PCR; TCRdb has only the in-frame clones, and not every one. This sample has about 360,000 clones, with 10% to 15% found just once. As to this clone: Its antigen is not known.

Study-level findings and limits: Within patients, naive, central memory and Treg TCRB repertoires seemed more similar than within healthy donors. TCRB CDR3s from Type 1 diabetes patients were moderately but significantly shorter in all four CD4+ subsets.

The rearrangement links TRBV4-2 to TRBJ2-7; D is unclear. The TCR was taken from a young man in good health. Material for sequencing was naive CD4+ T cells from blood. The CDR3 DNA reads TGTGCCAGCAGCCAAGATGATCGGAGCTCCTACGAGCAGTACTTC. Its protein product is CASSQDDRSSYEQYF.